These T cell receptor beta chains were read from a single sample in a study of human T cells and chemical hapten exposure. TCRdb reanalysed the 5' RACE reads using MiXCR and keeps one entry per CDR3 protein. There are about 140,000 distinct CDR3 sequences in the sample; roughly 4% occur only once, and roughly 1.4% lies in the top ten. Receptors were obtained from a female donor in good health. Each CDR3 is given with its conserved first and last residue. Each record gives: clone size, J gene, V gene, D gene, CDR3 DNA, CDR3 protein. A D gene is named only where the DNA matches it firmly. Some rows mark clone size as missing; the rest say once, few, many or name a class of expanded clone.

few TRBJ1-1 TRBV11-2 - TGTGCCAGCAGCCGGCCTAAGGGACCTAAACGGAACACTGAAGCTTTCTTT CASSRPKGPKRNTEAFF
many TRBJ2-7 TRBV12-3/TRBV12-4 - TGTGCCAGCAACTTTGGGGGGGGCTACTACGAGCAGTACTTC CASNFGGGYYEQYF
many TRBJ2-1 TRBV28 TRBD2 TGTGCCAGCAGTCTTAGCGGGGGGGCTGGGGGGAATCCGTTCTTC CASSLSGGAGGNPFF
- TRBJ2-7 TRBV4-3 - TGCGCCAGCAGCCAAGTCCACGGAGGATCCTACGAGCAGTACTTC CASSQVHGGSYEQYF
many TRBJ2-5 TRBV12-3/TRBV12-4 - TGTGCCAGCAGTTTTCGAGTACTTCAAGAGACCCAGTACTTC CASSFRVLQETQYF
few TRBJ1-2 TRBV5-1 - TGCGCCAGCAGCCGCGAGGGGACTTCCTATGGCTACACCTTC CASSREGTSYGYTF
many TRBJ1-5 TRBV24-1 TRBD1 TGTGCCACCAGTGATTCCAGAGGGACAGCCGTTGCTCAGCCCCAGCATTTT CATSDSRGTAVAQPQHF
many TRBJ1-1 TRBV5-1 TRBD1 TGCGCCAGCAGCCCGAGGACAGGGGAAAAGAACACTGAAGCTTTCTTT CASSPRTGEKNTEAFF
many TRBJ2-1 TRBV12-3/TRBV12-4 - TGTGCCAGCAAGGAAGGGGTAGCCAATGAGCAGTTCTTC CASKEGVANEQFF
- TRBJ1-5 TRBV7-9 - TGTGCCAGCAGCCATGGGGGGGGTAGCCAGCCCCAGCATTTT CASSHGGGSQPQHF
many TRBJ1-2 TRBV6-5 TRBD1 TGTGCCAGCAGTTACCAGGGGGCCCTATATGGCTACACCTTC CASSYQGALYGYTF
many TRBJ1-3 TRBV28 - TGTGCCAGCAGGGGGGGCACCTACGGAAACACCATATATTTT CASRGGTYGNTIYF
many TRBJ1-1 TRBV30 TRBD1 TGTGCCTGGAGTCCTTCTCCCGTCGACAGGGCCACTGAAGCTTTCTTT CAWSPSPVDRATEAFF
- TRBJ2-7 TRBV3-1 - TGTGCCAGCAGCCTCTTTCCAGGGAGCCTCCGCGAGCAGTACTTC CASSLFPGSLREQYF
many TRBJ2-3 TRBV6-6 - TGTGCCAGCAGTGGCTTCTTGTCGCGGACTCCCACAGATACGCAGTATTTT CASSGFLSRTPTDTQYF
- TRBJ2-1 TRBV20-1 TRBD2 TGCAGTGCTAGAGATTTTTATCCGAGCGGGGATAGCTCCTACAATGAGCAGTTCTTC CSARDFYPSGDSSYNEQFF